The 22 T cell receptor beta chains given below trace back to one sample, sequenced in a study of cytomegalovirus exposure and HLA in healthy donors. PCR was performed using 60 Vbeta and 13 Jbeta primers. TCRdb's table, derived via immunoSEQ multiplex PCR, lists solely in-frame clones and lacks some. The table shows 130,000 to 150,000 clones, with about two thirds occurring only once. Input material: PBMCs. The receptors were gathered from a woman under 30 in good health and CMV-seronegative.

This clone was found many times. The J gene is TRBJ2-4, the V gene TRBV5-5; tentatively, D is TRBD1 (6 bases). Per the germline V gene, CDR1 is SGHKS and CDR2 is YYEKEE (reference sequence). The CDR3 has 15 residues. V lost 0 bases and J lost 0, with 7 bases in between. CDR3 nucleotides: TGTGCCAGCAGCTTGGGGGGACAAGCCAAAAACATTCAGTACTTC. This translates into CASSLGGQAKNIQYF.

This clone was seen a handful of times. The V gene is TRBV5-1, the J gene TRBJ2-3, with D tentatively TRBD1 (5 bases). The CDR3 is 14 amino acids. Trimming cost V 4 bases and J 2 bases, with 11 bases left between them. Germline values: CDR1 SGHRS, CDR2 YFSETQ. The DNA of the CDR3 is TGCGCCAGCAGCCGGACACCTCTCACAGATACGCAGTATTTT. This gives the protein CASSRTPLTDTQYF.

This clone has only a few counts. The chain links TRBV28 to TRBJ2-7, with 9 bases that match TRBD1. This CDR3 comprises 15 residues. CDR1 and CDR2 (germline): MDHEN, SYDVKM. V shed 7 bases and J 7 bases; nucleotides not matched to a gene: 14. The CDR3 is CASIDSPGQGPEQYF. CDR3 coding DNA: TGTGCCAGCATCGATTCCCCGGGACAGGGTCCGGAGCAGTACTTC. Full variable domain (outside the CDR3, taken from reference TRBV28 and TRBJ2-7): DVKVTQSSRYLVKRTGEKVFLECVQDMDHENMFWYRQDPGLGLRLIYFSYDVKMKEKGDIPEGYSVSREKKERFSLILESASTNQTSMYLCASIDSPGQGPEQYFGPGTRLTVT.

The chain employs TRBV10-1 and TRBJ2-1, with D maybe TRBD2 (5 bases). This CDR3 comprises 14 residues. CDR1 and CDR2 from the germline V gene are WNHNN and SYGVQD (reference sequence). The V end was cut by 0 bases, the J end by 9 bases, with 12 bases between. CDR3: CASSESPIGGEQFF. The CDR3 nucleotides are TGCGCCAGCAGTGAGTCACCGATAGGAGGTGAGCAGTTCTTC.

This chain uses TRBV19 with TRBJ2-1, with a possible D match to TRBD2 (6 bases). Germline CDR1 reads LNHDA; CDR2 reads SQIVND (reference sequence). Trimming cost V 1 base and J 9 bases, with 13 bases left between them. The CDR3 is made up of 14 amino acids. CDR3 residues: CASSIGWGSGEQFF. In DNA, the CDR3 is TGTGCCAGTAGTATAGGCTGGGGTAGCGGTGAGCAGTTCTTC.

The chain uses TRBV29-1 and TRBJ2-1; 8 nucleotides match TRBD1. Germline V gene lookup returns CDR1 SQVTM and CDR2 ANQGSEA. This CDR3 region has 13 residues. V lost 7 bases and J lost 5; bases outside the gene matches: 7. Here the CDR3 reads CSARDRRNNEQFF. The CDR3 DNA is TGCAGCGCTCGGGACAGGAGAAACAATGAGCAGTTCTTC.

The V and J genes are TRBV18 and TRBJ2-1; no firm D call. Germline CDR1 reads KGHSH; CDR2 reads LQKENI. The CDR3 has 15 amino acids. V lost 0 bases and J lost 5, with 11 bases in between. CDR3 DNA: TGTGCCAGCTCACCACCGCTTCATCTAGACAATGAGCAGTTCTTC. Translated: CASSPPLHLDNEQFF.

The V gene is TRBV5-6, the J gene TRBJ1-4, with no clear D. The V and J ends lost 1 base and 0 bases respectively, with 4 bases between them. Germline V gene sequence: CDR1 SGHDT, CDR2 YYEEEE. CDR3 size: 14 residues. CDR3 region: CASSLTATNEKLFF. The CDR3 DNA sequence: TGTGCCAGCAGCTTGACAGCAACTAATGAAAAACTGTTTTTT.

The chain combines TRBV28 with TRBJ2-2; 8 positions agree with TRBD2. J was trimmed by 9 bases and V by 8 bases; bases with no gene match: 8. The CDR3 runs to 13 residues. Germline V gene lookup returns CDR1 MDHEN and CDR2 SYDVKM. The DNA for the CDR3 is TGTGCCAGCCGGGGGGGGGCTCGCAGGGAGCTGTTTTTT. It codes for CASRGGARRELFF.

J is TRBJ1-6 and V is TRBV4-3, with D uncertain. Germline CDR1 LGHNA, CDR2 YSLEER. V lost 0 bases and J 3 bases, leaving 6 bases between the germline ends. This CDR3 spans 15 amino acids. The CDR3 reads CASSQETDYNSPLHF. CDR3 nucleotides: TGCGCCAGCAGCCAAGAGACTGACTATAATTCACCCCTCCACTTT.

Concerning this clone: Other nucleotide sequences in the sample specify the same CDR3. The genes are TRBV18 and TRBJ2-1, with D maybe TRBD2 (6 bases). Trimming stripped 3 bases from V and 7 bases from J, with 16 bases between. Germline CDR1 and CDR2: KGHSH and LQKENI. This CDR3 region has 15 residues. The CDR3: CASSPGSGRDNEQFF. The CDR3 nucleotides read TGTGCCAGCTCACCTGGGTCCGGGCGGGATAATGAGCAGTTCTTC.

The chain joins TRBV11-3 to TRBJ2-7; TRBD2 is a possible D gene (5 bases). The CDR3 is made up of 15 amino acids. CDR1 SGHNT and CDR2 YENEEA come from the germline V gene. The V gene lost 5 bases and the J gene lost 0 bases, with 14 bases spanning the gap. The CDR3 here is CASSPAPGSSYEQYV. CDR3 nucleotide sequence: TGTGCCAGCAGCCCCGCCCCGGGAAGCTCCTACGAGCAGTACGTC.

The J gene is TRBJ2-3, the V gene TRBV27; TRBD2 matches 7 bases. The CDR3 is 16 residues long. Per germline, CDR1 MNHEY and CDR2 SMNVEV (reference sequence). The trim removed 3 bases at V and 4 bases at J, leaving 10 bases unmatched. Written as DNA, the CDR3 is TGTGCCAGCAGTTTGGATGGGGGAGGGAAGGCAGATACGCAGTATTTT. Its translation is CASSLDGGGKADTQYF.

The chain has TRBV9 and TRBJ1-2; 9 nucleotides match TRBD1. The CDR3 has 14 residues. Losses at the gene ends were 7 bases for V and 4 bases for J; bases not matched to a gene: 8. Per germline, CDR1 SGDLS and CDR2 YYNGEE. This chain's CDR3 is CASATGTGIYGYTF. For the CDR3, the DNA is TGTGCCAGCGCAACCGGGACAGGGATCTATGGCTACACCTTC.

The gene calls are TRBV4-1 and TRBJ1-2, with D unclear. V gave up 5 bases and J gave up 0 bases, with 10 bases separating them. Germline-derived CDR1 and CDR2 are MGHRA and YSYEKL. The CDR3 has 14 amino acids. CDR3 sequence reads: CASSSPGANYGYTF. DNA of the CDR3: TGCGCCAGCAGCTCTCCAGGCGCTAACTATGGCTACACCTTC.

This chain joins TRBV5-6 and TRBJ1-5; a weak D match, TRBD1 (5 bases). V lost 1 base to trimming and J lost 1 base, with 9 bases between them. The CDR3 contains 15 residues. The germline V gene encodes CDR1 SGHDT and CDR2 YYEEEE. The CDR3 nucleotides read TGTGCCAGCAGCTTGCAGGGCTGGAGCAATCAGCCCCAGCATTTT. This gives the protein CASSLQGWSNQPQHF.

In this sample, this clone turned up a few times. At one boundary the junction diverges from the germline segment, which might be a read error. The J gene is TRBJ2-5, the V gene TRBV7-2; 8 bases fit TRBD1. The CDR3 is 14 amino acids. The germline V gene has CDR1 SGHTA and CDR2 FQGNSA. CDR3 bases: TGTGCCAGCAGCTTCGACAGGGGCCAAGAGGCCCAGTACTTC. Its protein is CASSFDRGQEAQYF.

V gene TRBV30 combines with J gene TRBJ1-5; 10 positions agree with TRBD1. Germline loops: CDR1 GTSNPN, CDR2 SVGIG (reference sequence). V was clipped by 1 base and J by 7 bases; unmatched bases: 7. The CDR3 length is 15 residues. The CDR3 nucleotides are TGTGCCTGGAGTGGCCGGGACAGGGGCATCCAGCCCCAGCATTTT. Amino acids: CAWSGRDRGIQPQHF.

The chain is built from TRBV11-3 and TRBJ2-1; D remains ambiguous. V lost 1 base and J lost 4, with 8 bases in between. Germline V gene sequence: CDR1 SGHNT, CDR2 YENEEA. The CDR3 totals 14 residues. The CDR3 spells CASSLGWQYNEQFF. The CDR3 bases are TGTGCCAGCAGCTTAGGATGGCAGTACAATGAGCAGTTCTTC.

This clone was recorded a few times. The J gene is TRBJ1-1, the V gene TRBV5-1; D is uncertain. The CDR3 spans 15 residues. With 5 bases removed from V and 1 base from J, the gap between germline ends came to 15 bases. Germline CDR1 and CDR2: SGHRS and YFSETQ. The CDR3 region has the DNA TGCGCCAGCAGGCTTGTGGAGGCCGGGAACACTGAAGCTTTCTTT. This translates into CASRLVEAGNTEAFF.

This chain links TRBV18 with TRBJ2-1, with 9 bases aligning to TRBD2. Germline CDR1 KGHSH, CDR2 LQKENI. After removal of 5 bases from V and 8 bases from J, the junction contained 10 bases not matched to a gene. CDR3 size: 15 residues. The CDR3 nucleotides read TGTGCCAGCTCATTCTTAGCGGGAGTGATGGATGAGCAGTTCTTC. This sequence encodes CASSFLAGVMDEQFF.

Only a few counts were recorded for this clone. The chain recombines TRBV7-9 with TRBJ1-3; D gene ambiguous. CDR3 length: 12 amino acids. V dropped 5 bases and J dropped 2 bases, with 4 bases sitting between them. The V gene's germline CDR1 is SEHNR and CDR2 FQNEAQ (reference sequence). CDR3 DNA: TGTGCCAGCAGCCCAACTGGAAACACCATATATTTT. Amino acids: CASSPTGNTIYF.